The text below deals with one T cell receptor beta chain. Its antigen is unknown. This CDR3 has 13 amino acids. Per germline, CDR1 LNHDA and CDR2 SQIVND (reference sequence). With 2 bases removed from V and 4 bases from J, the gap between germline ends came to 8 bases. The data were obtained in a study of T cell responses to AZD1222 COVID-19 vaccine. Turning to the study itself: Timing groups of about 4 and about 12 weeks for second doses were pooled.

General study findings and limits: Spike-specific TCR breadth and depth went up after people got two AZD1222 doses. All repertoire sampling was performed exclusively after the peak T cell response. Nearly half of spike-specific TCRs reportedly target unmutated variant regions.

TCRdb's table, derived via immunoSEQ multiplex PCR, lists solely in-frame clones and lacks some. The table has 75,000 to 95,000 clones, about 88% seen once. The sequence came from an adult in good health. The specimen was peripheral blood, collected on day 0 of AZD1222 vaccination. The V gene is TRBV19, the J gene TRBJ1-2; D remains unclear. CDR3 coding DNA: TGTGCCAGTAGTATACCGGGTTCCTATGGCTACACCTTC. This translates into CASSIPGSYGYTF. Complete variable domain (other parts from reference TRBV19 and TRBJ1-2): DGGITQSPKYLFRKEGQNVTLSCEQNLNHDAMYWYRQDPGQGLRLIYYSQIVNDFQKGDIAEGYSVSREKKESFPLTVTSAQKNPTAFYLCASSIPGSYGYTFGSGTRLTVV.